The T cell receptor beta chain under discussion was sequenced for a study of blood T cell repertoires in COVID-19. TCRdb's copy holds only in-frame clones and misses some; the assay was immunoSEQ multiplex PCR. The sample holds about 86,000 clones, around four fifths seen once. The sequenced material came from peripheral blood. This receptor was obtained from a man aged 45-60 years with acute or convalescent COVID-19.

The CDR3 nucleotides read TGTGCCAGCAGCGCAGGTCAGGGGGTAGATACGCAGTATTTT. Its translation is CASSAGQGVDTQYF. This chain connects TRBV7-2 to TRBJ2-3; 7 positions agree with TRBD1. Germline CDR1 and CDR2: SGHTA and FQGNSA. Trimming at V came to 5 bases and at J to 5 bases, leaving 7 bases not matched to a gene. The CDR3 runs 14 residues. Complete variable domain (other parts from reference TRBV7-2 and TRBJ2-3): GAGVSQSPSNKVTEKGKDVELRCDPISGHTALYWYRQSLGQGLEFLIYFQGNSAPDKSGLPSDRFSAERTGGSVSTLTIQRTQQEDSAVYLCASSAGQGVDTQYFGPGTRLTVL.